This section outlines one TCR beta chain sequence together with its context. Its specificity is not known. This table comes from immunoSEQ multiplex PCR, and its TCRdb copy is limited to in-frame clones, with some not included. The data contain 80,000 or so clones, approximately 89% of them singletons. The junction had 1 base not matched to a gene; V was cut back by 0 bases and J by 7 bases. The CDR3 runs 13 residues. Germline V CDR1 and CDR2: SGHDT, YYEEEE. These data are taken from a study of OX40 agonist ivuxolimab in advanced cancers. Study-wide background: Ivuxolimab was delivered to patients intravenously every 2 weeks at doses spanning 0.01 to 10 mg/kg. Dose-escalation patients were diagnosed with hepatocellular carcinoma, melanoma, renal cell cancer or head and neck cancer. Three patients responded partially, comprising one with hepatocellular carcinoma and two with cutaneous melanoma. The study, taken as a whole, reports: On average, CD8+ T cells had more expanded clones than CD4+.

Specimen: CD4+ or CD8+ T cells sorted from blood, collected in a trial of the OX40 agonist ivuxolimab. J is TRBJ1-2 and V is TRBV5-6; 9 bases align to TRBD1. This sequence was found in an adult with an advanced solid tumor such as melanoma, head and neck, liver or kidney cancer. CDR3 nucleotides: TGTGCCAGCAGCTTGGGGACAGGGGTTGGCTACACCTTC. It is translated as CASSLGTGVGYTF.